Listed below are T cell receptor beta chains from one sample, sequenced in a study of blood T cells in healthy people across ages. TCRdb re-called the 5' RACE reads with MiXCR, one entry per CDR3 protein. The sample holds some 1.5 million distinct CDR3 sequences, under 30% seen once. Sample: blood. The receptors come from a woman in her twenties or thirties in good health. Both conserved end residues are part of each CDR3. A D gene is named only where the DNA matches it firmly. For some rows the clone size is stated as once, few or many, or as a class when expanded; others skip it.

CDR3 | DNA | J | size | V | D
CASGRGENQPQHF | TGTGCCAGCGGGCGTGGGGAAAATCAGCCCCAGCATTTT | TRBJ1-5 | - | TRBV6-5 | -
CASSYTLVRDIPDTQYF | TGTGCCAGCAGCTACACACTAGTGAGGGACATACCCGATACGCAGTATTTT | TRBJ2-3 | - | TRBV7-2 | -
CSARDRTSGRSEQFF | TGCAGTGCTAGAGATAGGACTAGCGGGAGGAGTGAGCAGTTCTTC | TRBJ2-1 | - | TRBV20-1 | TRBD2
CASRRDWPPGTDTQYF | TGTGCCAGCAGGCGCGACTGGCCCCCCGGCACAGATACGCAGTATTTT | TRBJ2-3 | - | TRBV7-2 | -
CASSSRQGWNSPLHF | TGTGCCAGCAGCTCTAGACAGGGTTGGAATTCACCCCTCCACTTT | TRBJ1-6 | - | TRBV7-9 | TRBD1
CSARDSGGNQETQYF | TGCAGTGCAAGAGACAGCGGGGGGAACCAAGAGACCCAGTACTTC | TRBJ2-5 | few | TRBV20-1 | TRBD2
CASRPTLPGTQYF | TGTGCCAGCAGACCTACCCTCCCCGGGACCCAGTACTTC | TRBJ2-5 | many | TRBV28 | -
CASSVGGTDEKLFF | TGTGCCAGCAGCGTAGGTGGGACAGATGAAAAACTGTTTTTT | TRBJ1-4 | few | TRBV9 | TRBD1
CASRPGLAWETQYF | TGTGCCAGCAGACCGGGACTAGCTTGGGAGACCCAGTACTTC | TRBJ2-5 | many | TRBV7-2 | TRBD2
CSAFDGGRTNYGYTF | TGCAGTGCTTTCGACGGGGGCCGAACTAACTATGGCTACACCTTC | TRBJ1-2 | - | TRBV20-1 | -
CSASPLHKKIFYANQPQHF | TGCAGTGCTTCACCACTCCACAAGAAGATATTTTACGCTAATCAGCCCCAGCATTTT | TRBJ1-5 | - | TRBV20-1 | -
CASGPRDGNSPLHF | TGTGCCAGTGGGCCCCGGGACGGAAATTCACCCCTCCACTTT | TRBJ1-6 | few | TRBV6-5 | -
CAISVQDTQYF | TGTGCCATCAGTGTCCAAGATACGCAGTATTTT | TRBJ2-3 | - | TRBV10-3 | -
CSARGVGKLFF | TGCAGTGCTAGAGGTGTGGGTAAACTGTTTTTT | TRBJ1-4 | few | TRBV20-1 | -
CAGSSPPGDEQFF | TGTGCCGGCAGCTCCCCTCCTGGCGATGAGCAGTTCTTC | TRBJ2-1 | few | TRBV7-9 | -
CASSPGSQGFYEQYF | TGTGCCAGCAGTCCTGGGAGTCAGGGGTTCTACGAGCAGTACTTC | TRBJ2-7 | - | TRBV28 | -
CASSDEWPRGTQYF | TGCGCCAGCAGTGATGAGTGGCCCCGGGGGACCCAGTACTTC | TRBJ2-5 | many | TRBV10-1 | -
CASRDGQNNEQFF | TGTGCCAGCAGGGATGGACAGAACAATGAGCAGTTCTTC | TRBJ2-1 | - | TRBV2 | -
CASSKWTGRGKNIQYF | TGTGCCAGCAGTAAATGGACAGGGCGCGGCAAAAACATTCAGTACTTC | TRBJ2-4 | once | TRBV6-2/TRBV6-3 | TRBD1
CASRRNRQGANTEAFF | TGTGCCAGCAGACGAAACCGACAGGGGGCGAACACTGAAGCTTTCTTT | TRBJ1-1 | few | TRBV12-3/TRBV12-4 | TRBD1
CASSLGRQNHCYTF | TGTGCCAGCAGCTTAGGAAGACAGAACCATTGCTACACCTTC | TRBJ1-2 | few | TRBV11-3 | -
CASTRAGYDGYTF | TGTGCCAGCACCAGGGCAGGCTACGATGGCTACACCTTC | TRBJ1-2 | few | TRBV7-9 | -
CGASLTGGYNEQYF | TGCGGTGCTAGTTTGACAGGGGGGTACAATGAGCAGTACTTC | TRBJ2-7 | - | TRBV20-1 | TRBD1
CASSPSLGTGRGNQPQHF | TGTGCCAGCAGCCCCTCGTTGGGTACAGGGAGGGGCAATCAGCCCCAGCATTTT | TRBJ1-5 | few | TRBV7-3 | -